The clone carrying this T cell receptor (beta chain) was seen a handful of times. The antigen is unknown. The entry originates in a study of blood T cells in healthy people across ages. Study conclusions and caveats: Bulk PBMC profiling left naive and antigen-experienced comparisons inconclusive.

Primed by a sample-barcoded 5' primer and a J-beta primer mix, a second PCR proceeded for about 6 to 11 cycles. TCRdb reprocessed the 5' RACE reads via MiXCR and lists one record per CDR3 protein. The table lists approximately 780,000 distinct CDR3 sequences, around 24% of them singletons, with about 3% in the top ten. V was clipped by 3 bases and J by 5 bases; unmatched bases: 8. This CDR3 region has 14 residues. The V gene's germline CDR1 is SGDLS and CDR2 YYNGEE. These data were also filed under a second study, of T cells of mothers and their children.

The chain employs TRBV9 and TRBJ2-7, with 7 bases matching TRBD2. The source is a boy aged 10-17 years in good health. Material for sequencing was blood. The CDR3 DNA reads TGTGCCAGCAGCGCCGGGGAGGGGACCGACGAGCAGTACTTC. Translating gives CASSAGEGTDEQYF.